This T cell receptor beta chain is from a study of cytomegalovirus exposure and HLA in healthy donors. Study as a whole: The study's early data release held 80 million to 95 million unique TCRs from HLA-typed donors.

It was with 60 Vbeta and 13 Jbeta primers that the PCR ran. The data were produced by immunoSEQ multiplex PCR, yet TCRdb's version contains in-frame clones alone and is incomplete. Of 90,000 to 120,000 clones in the sample, under 85% are singletons; the top ten hold more than 4%. Overall study results and limits: Cytomegalovirus-associated status was assigned to more than 150 TCR beta chains. TCR beta sequences reportedly predicted most subjects' HLA-A and HLA-B alleles accurately.

Regarding this clone: Its antigen is unknown.

This TCR was recovered from a male donor in good health and CMV-seronegative. Sample: PBMCs.

CDR3 amino acids: CASGLAGARGNEQFF. CDR3 DNA sequence: TGTGCCAGCGGACTAGCGGGAGCCCGAGGCAATGAGCAGTTCTTC. This chain joins TRBV7-9 and TRBJ2-1; 13 nucleotides agree with TRBD2. The trim removed 8 bases at V and 6 bases at J, leaving 7 bases unmatched. The CDR3 extends over 15 amino acids. CDR1 and CDR2 (germline): SEHNR, FQNEAQ (reference sequence).